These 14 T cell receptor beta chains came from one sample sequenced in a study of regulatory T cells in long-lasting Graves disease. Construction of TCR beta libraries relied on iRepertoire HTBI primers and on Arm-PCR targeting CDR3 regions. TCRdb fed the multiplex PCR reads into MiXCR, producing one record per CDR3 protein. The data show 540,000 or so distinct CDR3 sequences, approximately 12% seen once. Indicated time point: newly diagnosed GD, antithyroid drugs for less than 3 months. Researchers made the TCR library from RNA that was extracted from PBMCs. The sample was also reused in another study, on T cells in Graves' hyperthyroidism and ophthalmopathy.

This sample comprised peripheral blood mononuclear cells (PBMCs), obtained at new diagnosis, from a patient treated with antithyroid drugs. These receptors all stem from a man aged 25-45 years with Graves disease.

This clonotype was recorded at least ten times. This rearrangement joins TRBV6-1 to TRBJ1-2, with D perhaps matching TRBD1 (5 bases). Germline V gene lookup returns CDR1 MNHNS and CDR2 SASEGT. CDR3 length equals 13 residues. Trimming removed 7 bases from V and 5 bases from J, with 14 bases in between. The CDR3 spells CASIGGVGYGYTF. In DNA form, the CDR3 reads TGTGCCAGCATTGGGGGGGTTGGATATGGCTACACCTTC.

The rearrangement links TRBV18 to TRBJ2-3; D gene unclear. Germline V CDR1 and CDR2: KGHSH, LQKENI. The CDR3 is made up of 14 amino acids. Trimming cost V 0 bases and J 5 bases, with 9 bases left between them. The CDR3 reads CASSPPEGKDTQYF. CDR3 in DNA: TGTGCCAGCTCACCACCGGAAGGAAAAGATACGCAGTATTTT.

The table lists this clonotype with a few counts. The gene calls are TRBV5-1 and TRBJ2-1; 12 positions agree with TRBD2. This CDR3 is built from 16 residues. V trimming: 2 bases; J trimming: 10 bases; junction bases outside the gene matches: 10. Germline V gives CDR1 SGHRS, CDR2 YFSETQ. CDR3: CASSFSSGGGRWEQFF. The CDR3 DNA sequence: TGCGCCAGCAGCTTTTCTAGCGGGGGGGGAAGATGGGAGCAGTTCTTC.

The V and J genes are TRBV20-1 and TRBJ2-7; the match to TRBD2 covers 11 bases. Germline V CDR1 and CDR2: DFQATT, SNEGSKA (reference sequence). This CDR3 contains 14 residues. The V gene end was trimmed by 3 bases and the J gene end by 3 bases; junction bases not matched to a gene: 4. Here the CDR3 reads CSASLGLAVYEQYF. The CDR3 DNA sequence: TGCAGTGCTAGCCTGGGACTAGCGGTCTACGAGCAGTACTTC.

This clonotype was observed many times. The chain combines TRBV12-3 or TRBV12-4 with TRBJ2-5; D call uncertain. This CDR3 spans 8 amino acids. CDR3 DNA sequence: TGTCCATCAGAGACCCAGTACTTC. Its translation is CPSETQYF.

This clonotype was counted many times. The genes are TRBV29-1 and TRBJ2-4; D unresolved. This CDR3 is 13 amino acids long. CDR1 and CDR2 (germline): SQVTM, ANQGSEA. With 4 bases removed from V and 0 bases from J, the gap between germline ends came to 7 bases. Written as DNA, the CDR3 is TGCAGCGTTGTCTTGCGAGCCAAAAACATTCAGTACTTC. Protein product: CSVVLRAKNIQYF.

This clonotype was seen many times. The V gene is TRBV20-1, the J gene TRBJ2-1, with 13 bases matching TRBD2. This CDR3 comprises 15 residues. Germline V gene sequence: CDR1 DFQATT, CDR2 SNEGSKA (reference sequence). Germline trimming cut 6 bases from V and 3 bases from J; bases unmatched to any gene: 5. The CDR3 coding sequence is TGCAGTGCGAGGACTAGCGGGAGTTACTACAATGAGCAGTTCTTC. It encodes CSARTSGSYYNEQFF.

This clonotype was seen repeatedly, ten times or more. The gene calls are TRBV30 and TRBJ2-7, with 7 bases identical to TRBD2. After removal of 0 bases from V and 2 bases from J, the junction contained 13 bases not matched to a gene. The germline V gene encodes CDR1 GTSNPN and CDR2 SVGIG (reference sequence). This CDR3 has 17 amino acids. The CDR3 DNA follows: TGTGCCTGGAGTGTACGGGCGGCGGGAGAAGTACCCTACGAGCAGTACTTC. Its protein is CAWSVRAAGEVPYEQYF.

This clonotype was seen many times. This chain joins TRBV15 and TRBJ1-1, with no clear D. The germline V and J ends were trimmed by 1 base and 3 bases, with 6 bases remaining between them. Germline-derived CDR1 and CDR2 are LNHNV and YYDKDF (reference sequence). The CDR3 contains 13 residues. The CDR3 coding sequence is TGTGCCACCAGCAGAGCTCCCGACACTGAAGCTTTCTTT. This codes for CATSRAPDTEAFF.

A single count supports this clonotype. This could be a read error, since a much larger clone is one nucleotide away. CDR3 residues: CASRDRGRGGDTIYF. DNA of the CDR3: TGTGCCAGCAGGGACAGGGGGCGCGGTGGAGACACCATATATTTT. V usage is TRBV12-3 or TRBV12-4 and J usage is TRBJ1-3, with 11 bases matching TRBD1. The CDR3 covers 15 residues.

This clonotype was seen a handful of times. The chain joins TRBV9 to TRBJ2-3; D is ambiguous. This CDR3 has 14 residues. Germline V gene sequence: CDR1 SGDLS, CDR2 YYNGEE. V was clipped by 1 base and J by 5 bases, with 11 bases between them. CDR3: CASSVQFTEDTQYF. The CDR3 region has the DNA TGTGCCAGCAGCGTACAATTCACGGAAGATACGCAGTATTTT.

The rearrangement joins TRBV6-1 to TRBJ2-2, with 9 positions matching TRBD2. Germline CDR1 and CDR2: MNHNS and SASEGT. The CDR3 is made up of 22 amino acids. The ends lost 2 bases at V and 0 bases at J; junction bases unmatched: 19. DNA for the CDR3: TGTGCCAGCAGTGAACCCGGGACTAGCCTCCCCCTACTCCCGACGAACACCGGGGAGCTGTTTTTT. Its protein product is CASSEPGTSLPLLPTNTGELFF.

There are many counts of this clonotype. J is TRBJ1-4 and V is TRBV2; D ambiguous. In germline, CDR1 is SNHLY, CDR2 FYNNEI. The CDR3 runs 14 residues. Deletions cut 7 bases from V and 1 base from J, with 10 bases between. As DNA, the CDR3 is TGTGCCAGCATGGGCGGGGTAACTAATGAAAAACTGTTTTTT. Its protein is CASMGGVTNEKLFF.

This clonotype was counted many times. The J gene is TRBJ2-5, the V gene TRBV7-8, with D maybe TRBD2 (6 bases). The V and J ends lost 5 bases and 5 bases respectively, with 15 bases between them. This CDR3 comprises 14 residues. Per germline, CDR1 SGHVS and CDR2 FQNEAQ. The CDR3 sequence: CASSRDWAGETQYF. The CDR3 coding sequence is TGTGCCAGCAGCCGAGACTGGGCGGGGGAGACCCAGTACTTC.